A single sample gave rise to the 9 T cell receptor beta chains below, sequenced in a study of T-cell reconstitution after alpha-beta-depleted transplantation in children. A library of TCRbeta sequences, prepared with unique molecular identifiers, was generated. TCRdb called the PCR reads again in MiXCR, with one record for every CDR3 protein. The sample contains around 530,000 distinct CDR3 sequences, 30% to 35% of which appear only once. Sequenced here: PBMCs from the stem cell graft donor, sampled from the stem cell graft. Receptors originate from a human donor who donated a stem cell graft to a child with aplastic anemia.

This clonotype was seen a few times. The gene calls are TRBV7-2 and TRBJ1-5; the D is unclear. Germline CDR1 is SGHTA and CDR2 is FQGNSA. Trimming removed 5 bases from V and 13 bases from J, with 15 bases in between. The CDR3 loop spans 12 amino acids. The CDR3 loop reads CASSLEVGRQHF. CDR3 coding DNA: TGTGCCAGCAGCCTAGAGGTCGGGAGGCAGCATTTT.

V and J are TRBV20-1 and TRBJ1-1; 7 bases line up with TRBD1. Germline V lookup: CDR1 DFQATT, CDR2 SNEGSKA (reference sequence). The CDR3 is made up of 15 amino acids. The ends lost 6 bases at V and 6 bases at J; junction bases unmatched: 16. The DNA of the CDR3 is TGCAGTGCCCTGCCCACCCGAGGACAGGCCTCTGAAGCTTTCTTT. It codes for CSALPTRGQASEAFF.

This clonotype was observed many times. The V call is TRBV12-3 or TRBV12-4, the J call TRBJ1-1, with D hard to call. Trimming took 6 bases from V and 0 from J, leaving 8 bases between them. The CDR3 covers 13 residues. CDR3 nucleotide sequence: TGTGCCAGCAGCTCGCCCGTGAACACTGAAGCTTTCTTT. It codes for CASSSPVNTEAFF.

This clonotype was seen a few times. The J gene is TRBJ2-1, the V gene TRBV28; 10 positions agree with TRBD2. After removal of 4 bases from V and 3 bases from J, the junction contained 6 bases not matched to a gene. CDR1 MDHEN and CDR2 SYDVKM come from the germline V gene. The length of the CDR3 is 16 residues. The CDR3 is CASSSLASGSYNEQFF. CDR3 in DNA: TGTGCCAGCAGTTCCCTGGCTAGCGGGAGCTACAATGAGCAGTTCTTC.

This chain links TRBV12-3 or TRBV12-4 with TRBJ1-1; no definite D call. Trimming shortened V by 1 base and J by 3 bases, and 12 bases separated the two germline ends. The CDR3 spans 15 residues. CDR3 region: CASSLDPRGHTEAFF. The CDR3 nucleotides are TGTGCCAGCAGTTTAGATCCCCGTGGGCACACTGAAGCTTTCTTT.

The chain is built from TRBV11-3 and TRBJ2-3; a possible D gene is TRBD1 (5 bases). V was cut by 5 bases and J by 1 base, with 16 bases left in between. CDR3 size: 16 residues. The germline gives CDR1 SGHNT, CDR2 YENEEA. Written as DNA, the CDR3 is TGTGCCAGCAGCGGGTGGGGCGGAAAAGGCACAGATACGCAGTATTTT. Amino acid sequence: CASSGWGGKGTDTQYF.

The chain employs TRBV28 and TRBJ1-5; TRBD1 might be the D (5 bases). Germline V CDR1 and CDR2: MDHEN, SYDVKM. The CDR3 loop spans 13 amino acids. V was cut by 7 bases and J by 7 bases, with 14 bases left in between. The CDR3 DNA follows: TGTGCCAGCACTCGGGGGGATCGGCAGCCCCAGCATTTT. Residues: CASTRGDRQPQHF.

The V call is TRBV12-3 or TRBV12-4, the J call TRBJ2-5; 7 bases fit TRBD2. The CDR3 sequence is 14 residues long. Germline trimming cut 2 bases from V and 4 bases from J; bases unmatched to any gene: 4. The CDR3 DNA is TGTGCCAGCAGTTTATTAGCGGGTGTAGAGACCCAGTACTTC. Translation gives CASSLLAGVETQYF.

This clonotype was detected only a few times. For the CDR3, the DNA is TGCAGTGCGACTAGACAGGGACGCTCTGGAAACACCATATATTTT. It codes for CSATRQGRSGNTIYF. This sequence joins TRBV20-1 and TRBJ1-3; TRBD1 matches at 7 bases. The CDR3 sequence is 15 residues long. V was pared by 6 bases and J by 0 bases, with 8 bases of the junction left unmatched. Germline assignment: CDR1 DFQATT and CDR2 SNEGSKA (reference sequence).